These 28 T cell receptor beta chains were all obtained from the same sample, sequenced in a study of T-cell memory formation after mild COVID-19. MiXCR, run by TCRdb on the 5' RACE reads, gives a single entry per CDR3 protein. The sample records some 450,000 distinct CDR3 sequences, over 15% being singletons. Source material: PBMCs or a T cell subset sorted from them (not recorded which). All receptors come from an adult woman who had mild COVID-19 (a few samples of this study predate the infection). Cell type and time point are not known.

The chain uses TRBV24-1 and TRBJ2-3, with TRBD2 matching 7 bases. CDR3 length equals 17 residues. Germline CDR1 is KGHDR and CDR2 is SFDVKD. Unmatched junction bases numbered 14, after V lost 3 bases and J lost 6 bases. CDR3 loop: CATSDRGERGSSDTQYF. DNA of the CDR3: TGTGCCACCAGTGATCGCGGGGAGCGGGGATCCTCTGATACGCAGTATTTT.

This clonotype showed up many times. The chain carries TRBV2 and TRBJ1-5, with 7 nucleotides matching TRBD1. V shed 4 bases, J shed 7 bases, and the junction held 10 bases outside the gene matches. From germline, CDR1 is SNHLY and CDR2 FYNNEI. This CDR3 comprises 15 residues. The CDR3 spells CASSVDRVVYQPQHF. The DNA for the CDR3 is TGTGCCAGCAGTGTAGACAGGGTAGTATACCAGCCCCAGCATTTT.

This clonotype was counted a few times. The CDR3 DNA is TGCAGTGCTAGAGAGGGAGGTGAGCAGTTCTTC. It codes for CSAREGGEQFF. J is TRBJ2-1 and V is TRBV20-1; possible D gene TRBD2, 6 bases. The CDR3 spans 11 residues. CDR1 and CDR2 from the germline V gene are DFQATT and SNEGSKA (reference sequence). V was pared by 0 bases and J by 9 bases, with 6 bases between.

V and J are TRBV7-3 and TRBJ1-2; weak D call: TRBD1 (6 bases). The CDR3 has 15 residues. Trimming cost V 5 bases and J 7 bases, with 20 bases left between them. The germline gives CDR1 SGHTA, CDR2 FQGTGA. The CDR3 loop reads CASSPTPGHGVGYTF. CDR3 nucleotides: TGTGCCAGCAGCCCTACCCCGGGACACGGGGTTGGCTACACCTTC.

This clonotype was found a few times. In nucleotides, the CDR3 is TGTGCCAGCAGTCCAATACCGGGGGAGGAAAAACTGTTTTTT. This codes for CASSPIPGEEKLFF. The chain has TRBV6-6 and TRBJ1-4, with D maybe TRBD1 (5 bases). The V end was cut by 5 bases, the J end by 8 bases, with 15 bases between. This CDR3 region has 14 residues. The germline gives CDR1 MNHNY, CDR2 SVGAGI (reference sequence).

The chain recombines TRBV5-1 with TRBJ2-5; the D gene is possibly TRBD2 (5 bases). The germline V gene has CDR1 SGHRS and CDR2 YFSETQ. The CDR3 runs 13 residues. V was trimmed by 2 bases and J by 3 bases, leaving 8 bases between them. CDR3 nucleotide sequence: TGCGCCAGCAGCTTACAGAGGGAAGAGACCCAGTACTTC. Encoded protein: CASSLQREETQYF.

This clonotype was counted ten times or more. The chain joins TRBV18 to TRBJ2-5, with no clear D. CDR1 is KGHSH and CDR2 is LQKENI in the germline V gene. The CDR3 extends over 13 amino acids. Trimming shortened V by 0 bases and J by 4 bases, and 6 bases separated the two germline ends. CDR3 region: CASSPPSRETQYF. CDR3 nucleotide sequence: TGTGCCAGCTCACCACCTTCGAGAGAGACCCAGTACTTC.

This clonotype was counted a few times. The rearrangement links TRBV13 to TRBJ2-5, with 10 bases lining up with TRBD1. The CDR3 is made up of 15 amino acids. Per germline, CDR1 PRHDT and CDR2 FYEKMQ (reference sequence). J was trimmed by 5 bases and V by 2 bases; bases with no gene match: 5. The CDR3 sequence is CASSLRQGAKETQYF. The CDR3 DNA is TGTGCCAGCAGCTTACGACAGGGGGCCAAGGAGACCCAGTACTTC.

The chain is built from TRBV7-6 and TRBJ2-5; TRBD1 matches at 8 bases. The germline CDR1 and CDR2 sequences are SGHVS and FNYEAQ. This CDR3 region has 15 residues. The V gene end was trimmed by 2 bases and the J gene end by 4 bases; junction bases not matched to a gene: 6. The CDR3 DNA sequence: TGTGCCAGCAGCTTACACAGGGGGGATGGAGAGACCCAGTACTTC. Encoded protein: CASSLHRGDGETQYF.

This clonotype showed up just a few times. This chain uses TRBV7-8 with TRBJ2-4, with TRBD2 as a possible D gene (5 bases). The length of the CDR3 is 16 residues. The V end lost 5 bases, the J end lost 3 bases, and 17 bases lay between the germline ends. Per the germline V gene, CDR1 is SGHVS and CDR2 is FQNEAQ. The CDR3 protein is CASSPPLREVKNIQYF. CDR3 in DNA: TGTGCCAGCAGCCCACCCCTGAGGGAAGTCAAAAACATTCAGTACTTC.

The chain couples TRBV18 to TRBJ1-5; TRBD1 matches at 7 bases. Looked up from germline, CDR1 is KGHSH and CDR2 is LQKENI. V shed 2 bases and J 7 bases; nucleotides not matched to a gene: 8. The CDR3 has 15 amino acids. CDR3 bases: TGTGCCAGCTCACCAGGAGGGGGCGGCGAACAGCCCCAGCATTTT. Encoded protein: CASSPGGGGEQPQHF.

This chain connects TRBV20-1 to TRBJ2-4, with D possibly matching TRBD1 (6 bases). The CDR3 is made up of 14 amino acids. CDR1 is DFQATT, CDR2 SNEGSKA, per germline (reference sequence). Trimming removed 6 bases at V and 5 bases at J, with 17 bases between. The CDR3 coding sequence is TGCAGTGCCAACAGGGCGGGTAGGGAAAACATTCAGTACTTC. It encodes CSANRAGRENIQYF.

In regard to this clonotype: A junction boundary mismatches the germline segment, possibly from a read error. V and J are TRBV12-3 or TRBV12-4 and TRBJ2-3, with 14 bases fitting TRBD2. The CDR3 totals 13 residues. The CDR3 DNA sequence: TGTGCCAGCAGTCTGGGGGGACTAGCGGGGGTACGTTTT. Amino acid sequence: CASSLGGLAGVRF.

Only a few counts were recorded for this clonotype. The chain is built from TRBV28 and TRBJ1-5; tentative D call: TRBD1 (5 bases). CDR3 size: 14 residues. Germline V gene lookup returns CDR1 MDHEN and CDR2 SYDVKM. V lost 3 bases to trimming and J lost 6 bases, with 12 bases between them. The CDR3 sequence: CASSFRGRSQPQHF. CDR3 DNA sequence: TGTGCCAGCAGTTTTAGGGGACGGAGTCAGCCCCAGCATTTT.

This chain connects TRBV30 to TRBJ2-7, with 9 bases matching TRBD2. Germline-derived CDR1 and CDR2 are GTSNPN and SVGIG (reference sequence). The CDR3 spans 14 residues. Trimming removed 3 bases from V and 3 bases from J; junction bases left unmatched: 6. This CDR3 reads CAWRKTSGNYEQYF. The CDR3 region has the DNA TGTGCCTGGAGGAAGACTAGCGGAAACTACGAGCAGTACTTC.

The chain links TRBV5-1 to TRBJ2-1; tentative D call: TRBD2 (6 bases). V was cut by 0 bases and J by 7 bases, with 14 bases left in between. The CDR3 runs to 15 residues. Germline lookup yields CDR1 SGHRS and CDR2 YFSETQ. CDR3 nucleotides: TGCGCCAGCAGCTTGGCCGAGGGCGGGGCGAATGAGCAGTTCTTC. It specifies CASSLAEGGANEQFF.

The chain combines TRBV28 with TRBJ2-1; 13 nucleotides align to TRBD2. V lost 4 bases to trimming and J lost 2 bases; unmatched junction nucleotides: 20. Germline CDR1 MDHEN, CDR2 SYDVKM. There are 22 residues in the CDR3. The CDR3 reads CASSSILYGTSGRAGPYNEQFF. DNA for the CDR3: TGTGCCAGCAGTTCTATCTTGTATGGTACTAGCGGGAGGGCCGGACCCTACAATGAGCAGTTCTTC.

This clonotype has a handful of counts. In DNA form, the CDR3 reads TGTGCCAGCAGCTTAGACAGGCCACCCACCGGGGAGCTGTTTTTT. Protein: CASSLDRPPTGELFF. The chain combines TRBV7-2 with TRBJ2-2; possible D gene TRBD1, 5 bases. Germline CDR1 is SGHTA and CDR2 is FQGNSA. This CDR3 region has 15 residues. V lost 1 base and J 4 bases, leaving 10 bases between the germline ends.

This clonotype was recorded a few times. This chain connects TRBV6-2 or TRBV6-3 to TRBJ1-5; tentatively, D is TRBD1 (5 bases). The V gene lost 2 bases and the J gene lost 5 bases, with 16 bases spanning the gap. Germline V lookup: CDR1 MNHEY, CDR2 SVGEGT. This CDR3 spans 16 amino acids. The CDR3 nucleotides are TGTGCCAGCAGTTACCCGAAGAGGGGTTGGGATCAGCCCCAGCATTTT. It translates to CASSYPKRGWDQPQHF.

This chain links TRBV19 with TRBJ1-3, with D hard to call. The CDR3 spans 12 residues. Germline V lookup: CDR1 LNHDA, CDR2 SQIVND (reference sequence). The V end lost 3 bases, the J end lost 4 bases, and 4 bases lay between the germline ends. Here the CDR3 reads CASSIAGNTIYF. For the CDR3, the DNA is TGTGCCAGTAGTATCGCCGGAAACACCATATATTTT. The entire variable domain, with the rest obtained from reference TRBV19 and TRBJ1-3, is as follows: DGGITQSPKYLFRKEGQNVTLSCEQNLNHDAMYWYRQDPGQGLRLIYYSQIVNDFQKGDIAEGYSVSREKKESFPLTVTSAQKNPTAFYLCASSIAGNTIYFGEGSWLTVV.

The chain combines TRBV15 with TRBJ1-1, with 7 bases lining up with TRBD1. The CDR3 totals 15 residues. J gave up 6 bases and V 1 base, and 8 bases lay outside the gene matches. Looked up from germline, CDR1 is LNHNV and CDR2 is YYDKDF (reference sequence). CDR3 amino acids: CATSRGRDSLSEAFF. CDR3 sequence (DNA): TGTGCCACCAGCAGAGGTAGGGACAGTTTATCTGAAGCTTTCTTT.

This clonotype has ten or more counts. At one end, the junction sequence differs from germline, possibly due to a read error. V is TRBV7-7 and J is TRBJ2-1; 7 nucleotides align to TRBD1. The CDR3 contains 14 residues. Germline lookup yields CDR1 SSHAT and CDR2 FNYEAQ (reference sequence). The CDR3 here is CASSLARGPHEQFF. In nucleotides, the CDR3 is TGTGCTAGCAGCTTAGCGAGGGGGCCCCATGAGCAGTTCTTC.

In this sample, this clonotype turned up a few times. This chain joins TRBV20-1 and TRBJ1-2; 12 positions match TRBD1. The CDR3 consists of 14 residues. CDR1 and CDR2 (germline): DFQATT, SNEGSKA (reference sequence). After removal of 7 bases from V and 3 bases from J, the junction contained 6 bases not matched to a gene. The CDR3 sequence is CSVTGQGAYYGYTF. The CDR3 nucleotides are TGCAGTGTGACGGGACAGGGGGCTTACTATGGCTACACCTTC.

This clonotype appeared a single time. The CDR3 reads CAISDRGSGDNEQFF. In DNA, the CDR3 is TGTGCCATCAGTGACCGCGGGAGCGGGGACAATGAGCAGTTCTTC. The V call is TRBV10-3, the J call TRBJ2-1; TRBD2 matches 7 bases. The germline V gene has CDR1 ENHRY and CDR2 SYGVKD. This CDR3 has 15 amino acids. Trimming took 3 bases from V and 5 from J; bases not matched to a gene: 7.

The rearrangement uses TRBV6-2 or TRBV6-3 and TRBJ2-7; D uncertain. The germline V gene encodes CDR1 MNHEY and CDR2 SVGEGT. The germline V and J ends were trimmed by 8 bases and 5 bases, with 22 bases remaining between them. The CDR3 has 15 residues. The CDR3 nucleotides are TGTGCCAGCGGCAGACCCGACAAGGGTAAAAACGAGCAGTACTTC. This translates into CASGRPDKGKNEQYF.

CDR3 coding DNA: TGTGCCAGCAGTTTAGTCCCCAGCCCTCGAGGAACAGATACGCAGTATTTT. This translates into CASSLVPSPRGTDTQYF. The chain carries TRBV12-3 or TRBV12-4 and TRBJ2-3; D is ambiguous. V lost 1 base and J lost 3, with 17 bases in between. The CDR3 is made up of 17 amino acids.

This clonotype was seen more than once but under ten times. The CDR3 spells CATSDLGGLNTGELFF. CDR3 DNA sequence: TGTGCCACCAGTGATTTGGGGGGATTGAACACCGGGGAGCTGTTTTTT. This chain connects TRBV24-1 to TRBJ2-2; D tentatively reads TRBD1 or TRBD2 (5 bases each). Per germline, CDR1 KGHDR and CDR2 SFDVKD. V was pared by 0 bases and J by 1 base, with 8 bases between. The CDR3 totals 16 residues.

The chain links TRBV5-1 to TRBJ1-1; 7 bases align to TRBD1. Germline trimming cut 0 bases from V and 3 bases from J; bases unmatched to any gene: 8. The CDR3 has 16 residues. CDR1 and CDR2 (germline): SGHRS, YFSETQ. The CDR3 loop reads CASSLEGGDWDTEAFF. CDR3 in DNA: TGCGCCAGCAGCTTGGAAGGGGGCGATTGGGACACTGAAGCTTTCTTT.